The 5 T cell receptor beta chains in this list originate from one sample, sequenced in a study of blood T cell repertoires in COVID-19. Profiling relied on immunoSEQ multiplex PCR, and the TCRdb table lists in-frame clones only, not all of them. The sample holds about 54,000 clones; roughly nine tenths are singletons and the top ten take around 7%. The sequenced sample consisted of peripheral blood. Receptors originate from an older woman with active or convalescent COVID-19.

The chain combines TRBV28 with TRBJ1-1, with TRBD1 as a possible D gene (5 bases). Trimming cost V 5 bases and J 1 base, with 14 bases left between them. There are 15 residues in the CDR3. CDR1 MDHEN and CDR2 SYDVKM come from the germline V gene. CDR3 sequence reads: CASSPGGWANTEAFF. CDR3 DNA sequence: TGTGCCAGCAGTCCGGGGGGGTGGGCGAACACTGAAGCTTTCTTT.

The chain is built from TRBV4-3 and TRBJ2-7; 8 bases align to TRBD2. Germline assignment: CDR1 LGHNA and CDR2 YSLEER. This CDR3 comprises 15 residues. Trimming cost V 1 base and J 7 bases; bases outside gene matches: 9. CDR3 sequence: CASSQVLAGRGEQYF. The CDR3 region has the DNA TGCGCCAGCAGCCAAGTTTTAGCGGGACGCGGGGAGCAGTACTTC.

This chain links TRBV4-1 with TRBJ1-1; tentatively, D is TRBD1 (6 bases). CDR3 length: 13 amino acids. V dropped 4 bases and J dropped 5 bases, with 11 bases sitting between them. Germline CDR1 MGHRA, CDR2 YSYEKL. The CDR3 region is CASSPGGATEAFF. The CDR3 nucleotides are TGCGCCAGCAGCCCGGGGGGGGCTACTGAAGCTTTCTTT.

This clone was seen a few times. The chain employs TRBV7-9 and TRBJ1-2; TRBD1 matches 10 bases. V shed 4 bases, J shed 6 bases, and the junction held 5 bases outside the gene matches. Germline V gene data show CDR1 as SEHNR and CDR2 as FQNEAQ (reference sequence). The CDR3 loop spans 14 amino acids. The CDR3 sequence is CASSWGQGQDGYTF. As DNA, the CDR3 is TGTGCCAGCAGCTGGGGACAGGGGCAGGATGGCTACACCTTC.

CDR3 bases: TGTGCCAACGCCCGGCGGGGGAACACTGAAGCTTTCTTT. Encoded protein: CANARRGNTEAFF. J is TRBJ1-1 and V is TRBV28; D is uncertain. From germline, CDR1 is MDHEN and CDR2 SYDVKM. CDR3 size: 13 residues. With 10 bases removed from V and 1 base from J, the gap between germline ends came to 13 bases. Full variable domain (rest looked up from reference TRBV28 and TRBJ1-1): DVKVTQSSRYLVKRTGEKVFLECVQDMDHENMFWYRQDPGLGLRLIYFSYDVKMKEKGDIPEGYSVSREKKERFSLILESASTNQTSMYLCANARRGNTEAFFGQGTRLTVV.